This TCR beta chain is drawn from a study of cytomegalovirus exposure and HLA in healthy donors. This clone was found a few times. In germline, CDR1 is GTSNPN, CDR2 SVGIG (reference sequence). CDR3 length equals 17 residues. V lost 0 bases to trimming and J lost 1 base; unmatched junction nucleotides: 11. PCR primers comprised 60 Vbeta and 13 Jbeta primers. TCRdb's table, derived via immunoSEQ multiplex PCR, lists solely in-frame clones and lacks some. The sample includes roughly 100,000 clones, around 15% of them seen just once. The sequenced sample was PBMCs. The TCR comes from a female donor in good health and CMV-seronegative. V usage is TRBV30 and J usage is TRBJ1-1; 7 bases are shared with TRBD1. The CDR3 coding sequence is TGTGCCTGGAGTGTCCCGCCGGGACAGAGATCGAACACTGAAGCTTTCTTT. This gives the protein CAWSVPPGQRSNTEAFF.